The 4 T cell receptor beta chains presented below share a single source sample, sequenced in a study of early T cells in non-severe SARS-CoV-2 infection. TCRdb ran MiXCR on the 5' RACE reads and lists one entry per CDR3 protein. The sample includes approximately 47,000 distinct CDR3 sequences, around 9.6% of them seen just once. Sequencing used whole blood, obtained at baseline. These receptors all come from an adult who was a healthcare worker with PCR-confirmed SARS-CoV-2 infection or an uninfected control (not recorded which).

This clonotype was recorded at least ten times. The rearrangement joins TRBV29-1 to TRBJ2-4, with 9 bases matching TRBD2. Germline V gene lookup returns CDR1 SQVTM and CDR2 ANQGSEA. J lost 6 bases, V lost 4 bases, and 4 bases had no gene match. This CDR3 is 13 amino acids long. The CDR3 loop reads CSVVPSGINIQYF. CDR3 sequence (DNA): TGCAGCGTTGTTCCTAGCGGGATAAACATTCAGTACTTC.

V usage is TRBV18 and J usage is TRBJ2-6; no clear D gene. V was shortened by 2 bases and J by 0 bases, with 11 bases between the two germline ends. Germline loops: CDR1 KGHSH, CDR2 LQKENI. This CDR3 is built from 17 residues. CDR3 in amino acids: CASSPSKTPSGANVLTF. CDR3 in DNA: TGTGCCAGCTCACCATCTAAAACCCCCTCTGGGGCCAACGTCCTGACTTTC.

This clonotype was counted a few times. The chain uses TRBV7-2 and TRBJ2-1; D might be TRBD1 (5 bases). Per germline, CDR1 SGHTA and CDR2 FQGNSA. This CDR3 spans 13 amino acids. Trimming took off 0 bases at V and 8 bases at J, with 8 bases between the two ends. The DNA of the CDR3 is TGTGCCAGCAGCTTAGCCCAGGGTCATGAGCAGTTCTTC. Translated: CASSLAQGHEQFF.

The chain links TRBV18 to TRBJ2-3; 8 bases align to TRBD2. CDR1 KGHSH and CDR2 LQKENI come from the germline V gene. The CDR3 runs to 15 residues. V dropped 3 bases and J dropped 5; count of bases not matched to a gene: 7. CDR3 DNA: TGTGCCAGCTCACCTCTAGCGGGTGCTGGAGATACGCAGTATTTT. Encoded protein: CASSPLAGAGDTQYF.